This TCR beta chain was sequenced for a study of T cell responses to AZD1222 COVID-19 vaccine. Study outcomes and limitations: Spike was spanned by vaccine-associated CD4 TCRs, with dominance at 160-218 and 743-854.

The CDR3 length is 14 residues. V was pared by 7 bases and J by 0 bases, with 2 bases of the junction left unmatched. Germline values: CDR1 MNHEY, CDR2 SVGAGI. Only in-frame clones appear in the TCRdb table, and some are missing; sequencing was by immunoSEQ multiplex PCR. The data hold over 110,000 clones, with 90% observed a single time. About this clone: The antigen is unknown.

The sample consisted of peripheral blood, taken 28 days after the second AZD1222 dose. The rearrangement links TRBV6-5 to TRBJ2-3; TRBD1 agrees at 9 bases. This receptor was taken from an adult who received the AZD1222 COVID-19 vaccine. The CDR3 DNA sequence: TGTGCCAGCAAGACAGGGGGTAGCACAGATACGCAGTATTTT. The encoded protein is CASKTGGSTDTQYF.